The 16 T cell receptor beta chains below come from one sample, sequenced in a study of blood T cell repertoires in COVID-19. The protocol was immunoSEQ multiplex PCR, while the TCRdb copy is restricted to in-frame clones and leaves out a portion. The sample lists approximately 100,000 clones; roughly nine tenths were seen once. The sequenced sample consisted of peripheral blood. The source of these receptors is a human donor in a cohort sampled during active COVID-19.

This chain uses TRBV28 with TRBJ2-7; TRBD2 matches at 11 bases. This CDR3 region has 13 residues. Trimming removed 11 bases from V and 2 bases from J; junction bases left unmatched: 5. Germline V gene sequence: CDR1 MDHEN, CDR2 SYDVKM. Here the CDR3 DNA reads TGTGCCGGGTCTAGCGGGAGGACCTACGAGCAGTACTTC. Protein: CAGSSGRTYEQYF.

The chain links TRBV2 to TRBJ2-3; perhaps TRBD2 as D (5 bases). Germline V CDR1 and CDR2: SNHLY, FYNNEI. V lost 3 bases to trimming and J lost 1 base, with 11 bases between them. This CDR3 comprises 15 residues. CDR3 protein: CASSDDGRGTDTQYF. In DNA, the CDR3 is TGTGCCAGCAGTGACGATGGGCGGGGCACAGATACGCAGTATTTT.

In DNA, the CDR3 is TGCACCACAACCCTGCGGTCTGTGGGGGCCAACGTCCTGACTTTC. It codes for CTTTLRSVGANVLTF. The rearrangement links TRBV1 to TRBJ2-6; whether TRBD2, the table's D call, matches the DNA was not checked. TRBV1 is given as a pseudogene. This CDR3 has 15 residues.

V usage is TRBV7-6 and J usage is TRBJ2-2, with a weak D call TRBD2 (6 bases). The length of the CDR3 is 16 residues. Germline-derived CDR1 and CDR2 are SGHVS and FNYEAQ. Trimming shortened V by 1 base and J by 2 bases, and 11 bases separated the two germline ends. The CDR3 here is CASSLVFAGNTGELFF. DNA for the CDR3: TGTGCCAGCAGCTTAGTTTTTGCGGGAAACACCGGGGAGCTGTTTTTT.

V and J are TRBV10-3 and TRBJ2-1; TRBD1 is a possible D gene (5 bases). The germline V and J ends were trimmed by 3 bases and 6 bases, with 6 bases remaining between them. CDR1 and CDR2 from the germline V gene are ENHRY and SYGVKD. The CDR3 is made up of 12 amino acids. The DNA of the CDR3 is TGTGCCATCAGTGACAGGGCCAATGAGCAGTTCTTC. It is translated as CAISDRANEQFF.

This sequence joins TRBV7-6 and TRBJ2-1; D might be TRBD1 (7 bases). The germline gives CDR1 SGHVS, CDR2 FNYEAQ. This CDR3 has 16 amino acids. V was shortened by 4 bases and J by 5 bases, with 18 bases between the two germline ends. The CDR3 DNA reads TGTGCCAGCAGCTCCGACAGGGTCCGGACTAACAATGAGCAGTTCTTC. Its protein product is CASSSDRVRTNNEQFF. The entire variable domain, with the rest obtained from reference TRBV7-6 and TRBJ2-1, is as follows: GAGVSQSPRYKVTKRGQDVALRCDPISGHVSLYWYRQALGQGPEFLTYFNYEAQQDKSGLPNDRFSAERPEGSISTLTIQRTEQRDSAMYRCASSSDRVRTNNEQFFGPGTRLTVL.

V gene TRBV5-1 combines with J gene TRBJ1-2, with TRBD1 matching over 7 bases. Per the germline V gene, CDR1 is SGHRS and CDR2 is YFSETQ. The V gene end was trimmed by 5 bases and the J gene end by 2 bases; junction bases not matched to a gene: 9. The CDR3 totals 15 residues. This CDR3 reads CASSYGTDRNYGYTF. CDR3 DNA sequence: TGCGCCAGCAGTTACGGGACAGACAGAAACTATGGCTACACCTTC. Supplemented by reference TRBV5-1 and TRBJ1-2, the full variable domain reads KAGVTQTPRYLIKTRGQQVTLSCSPISGHRSVSWYQQTPGQGLQFLFEYFSETQRNKGNFPGRFSGRQFSNSRSEMNVSTLELGDSALYLCASSYGTDRNYGYTFGSGTRLTVV.

This clone has more than one count but fewer than ten. The CDR3 coding sequence is TGTGCCAGTAGTATAGTTTCGGGGAGCAATCAGCCCCAGCATTTT. This sequence encodes CASSIVSGSNQPQHF. J is TRBJ1-5 and V is TRBV19; D is unclear. Trimming left V 1 base short and J 1 base short, with 8 bases between. The length of the CDR3 is 15 residues. CDR1 and CDR2 from the germline V gene are LNHDA and SQIVND (reference sequence).

V and J are TRBV19 and TRBJ2-1; D is unclear. V was clipped by 6 bases and J by 3 bases, with 3 bases between them. The germline gives CDR1 LNHDA, CDR2 SQIVND (reference sequence). The CDR3 covers 11 residues. For the CDR3, the DNA is TGTGCCAGTAGCGTCTACAATGAGCAGTTCTTC. This translates into CASSVYNEQFF.

The chain has TRBV11-2 and TRBJ2-4; 7 nucleotides agree with TRBD2. Germline loops: CDR1 SGHAT, CDR2 FQNNGV. This CDR3 contains 16 residues. The trim removed 5 bases at V and 0 bases at J, leaving 7 bases unmatched. This chain's CDR3 is CASSPSGIRAKNIQYF. CDR3 DNA: TGTGCCAGCAGCCCGAGCGGGATACGAGCCAAAAACATTCAGTACTTC.

The chain uses TRBV5-5 and TRBJ2-1; D might be TRBD2 (5 bases). Germline loops: CDR1 SGHKS, CDR2 YYEKEE (reference sequence). This CDR3 is 15 amino acids long. The ends were cut back, 2 bases at V and 3 bases at J, with 12 bases in the middle. The CDR3, as DNA: TGTGCCAGCAGCTTAGGTCACGGGGACTACAATGAGCAGTTCTTC. It translates to CASSLGHGDYNEQFF. Full variable domain (rest looked up from reference TRBV5-5 and TRBJ2-1): DAGVTQSPTHLIKTRGQQVTLRCSPISGHKSVSWYQQVLGQGPQFIFQYYEKEERGRGNFPDRFSARQFPNYSSELNVNALLLGDSALYLCASSLGHGDYNEQFFGPGTRLTVL.

The CDR3 nucleotides are TGTGCCAGCAGTGAATTAGCGGGAGGGGAAACAGATACGCAGTATTTT. It yields the protein CASSELAGGETDTQYF. V is TRBV6-1 and J is TRBJ2-3; 11 nucleotides match TRBD2. The CDR3 has 16 amino acids. Germline CDR1 reads MNHNS; CDR2 reads SASEGT. With V trimmed by 2 bases and J by 3 bases, 4 bases remained unmatched.

This clone showed up just a few times. The rearrangement joins TRBV5-1 to TRBJ2-7; 8 bases line up with TRBD1. There are 14 residues in the CDR3. The J segment lost 6 bases and the V segment lost 3 bases, leaving 8 bases of the junction unmatched. Germline V gives CDR1 SGHRS, CDR2 YFSETQ. CDR3 sequence (DNA): TGCGCCAGCAGCTCCTGGACAGGGACAGGCGAGCAGTACTTC. Translated, it gives CASSSWTGTGEQYF.

This clone occurred a few times. This chain connects TRBV9 to TRBJ1-3, with a possible D match to TRBD1 (6 bases). The CDR3 has 15 residues. Trimming took 1 base from V and 0 from J, leaving 8 bases between them. CDR1 and CDR2 from the germline V gene are SGDLS and YYNGEE. For the CDR3, the DNA is TGTGCCAGCAGCGTAAGGGACAACTCTGGAAACACCATATATTTT. The encoded protein is CASSVRDNSGNTIYF.

The rearrangement uses TRBV2 and TRBJ2-5; D remains unclear. The V gene lost 8 bases and the J gene lost 5 bases, with 15 bases spanning the gap. This CDR3 region has 13 residues. The germline gives CDR1 SNHLY, CDR2 FYNNEI. As DNA, the CDR3 is TGTGCCAGCTGGCGCTCGGCCGGGGAGACCCAGTACTTC. Translation: CASWRSAGETQYF.

The chain uses TRBV10-2 and TRBJ2-7; 10 bases agree with TRBD1. The V and J ends lost 11 bases and 1 base, in that order; junction bases with no gene match: 8. This CDR3 is built from 14 residues. In germline, CDR1 is WSHSY, CDR2 SAAADI. DNA of the CDR3: TGCGCCTCCCAGGCGGGACAGGGGTCCTACGAGCAGTACTTC. It encodes CASQAGQGSYEQYF.